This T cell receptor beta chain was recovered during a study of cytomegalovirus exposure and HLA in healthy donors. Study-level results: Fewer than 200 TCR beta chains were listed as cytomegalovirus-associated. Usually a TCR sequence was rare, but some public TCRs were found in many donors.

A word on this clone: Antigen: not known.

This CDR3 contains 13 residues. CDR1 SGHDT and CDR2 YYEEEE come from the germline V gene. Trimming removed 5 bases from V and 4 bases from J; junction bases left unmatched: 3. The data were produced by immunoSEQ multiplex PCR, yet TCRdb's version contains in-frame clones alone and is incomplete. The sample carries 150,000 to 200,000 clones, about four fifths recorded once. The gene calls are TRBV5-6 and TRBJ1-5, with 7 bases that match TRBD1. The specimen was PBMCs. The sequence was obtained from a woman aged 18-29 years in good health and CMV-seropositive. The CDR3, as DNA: TGTGCCAGCAGTCTGGGACAGAATCAGCCCCAGCATTTT. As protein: CASSLGQNQPQHF.